Each of the 3 T cell receptor beta chains below was sequenced from the same sample in a study of blood T cells in healthy people across ages. The authors ran a second PCR of about 6 to 12 cycles using a sample-barcoded 5' primer and a J-beta primer mix. TCRdb redid the calling of the 5' RACE reads with MiXCR, one entry per CDR3 protein. Of approximately 690,000 distinct CDR3 sequences listed, about 54% are singletons. Input material: blood. These receptors originate from a man aged 60 to 75 in good health.

This sequence joins TRBV3-1 and TRBJ2-4; perhaps D is TRBD1 or TRBD2 (6 bases each). The DNA end is a closer match to TRBJ2-7, so the J assignment may be wrong. The CDR3 is made up of 16 amino acids. Germline V gives CDR1 LGHDT, CDR2 YNNKEL (reference sequence). CDR3 DNA sequence: TGTGCCAGCAGCCAAGATGATGGGGGGCGTCGGTACGAGCAGTACTTC. Protein sequence: CASSQDDGGRRYEQYF.

In this sample, this clonotype turned up once. The rearrangement uses TRBV9 and TRBJ2-2; D is unresolved. CDR3 size: 13 residues. Trimming cost V 1 base and J 5 bases, with 6 bases left between them. In germline, CDR1 is SGDLS, CDR2 YYNGEE. The CDR3 region is CASSVRRTGELFF. Here the CDR3 DNA reads TGTGCCAGCAGCGTAAGGCGAACCGGGGAGCTGTTTTTT.

The table lists this clonotype with many counts. CDR3 nucleotide sequence: TGCGCCAGCAGCCAAGATAGTCTAGCGGGACCGGAAGATACGCAGTATTTT. Translating gives CASSQDSLAGPEDTQYF. The V call is TRBV4-3, the J call TRBJ2-3, with 9 positions matching TRBD2. V shed 0 bases, J shed 5 bases, and the junction held 9 bases outside the gene matches. This CDR3 contains 17 residues. Germline CDR1 LGHNA, CDR2 YSLEER.